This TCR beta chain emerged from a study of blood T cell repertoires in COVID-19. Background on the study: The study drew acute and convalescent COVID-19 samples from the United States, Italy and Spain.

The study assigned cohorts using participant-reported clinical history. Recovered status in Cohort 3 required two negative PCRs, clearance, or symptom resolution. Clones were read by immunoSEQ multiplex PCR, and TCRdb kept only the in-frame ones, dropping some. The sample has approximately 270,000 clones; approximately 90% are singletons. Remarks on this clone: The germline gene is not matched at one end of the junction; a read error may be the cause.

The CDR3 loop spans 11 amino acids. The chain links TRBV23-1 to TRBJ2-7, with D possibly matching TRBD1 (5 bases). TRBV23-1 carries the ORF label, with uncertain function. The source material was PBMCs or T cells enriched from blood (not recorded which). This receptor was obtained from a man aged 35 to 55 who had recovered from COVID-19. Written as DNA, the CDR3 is TGCGCCAGCAGTCAATCCAGGGCCCTCCGGTTC. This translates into CASSQSRALRF.